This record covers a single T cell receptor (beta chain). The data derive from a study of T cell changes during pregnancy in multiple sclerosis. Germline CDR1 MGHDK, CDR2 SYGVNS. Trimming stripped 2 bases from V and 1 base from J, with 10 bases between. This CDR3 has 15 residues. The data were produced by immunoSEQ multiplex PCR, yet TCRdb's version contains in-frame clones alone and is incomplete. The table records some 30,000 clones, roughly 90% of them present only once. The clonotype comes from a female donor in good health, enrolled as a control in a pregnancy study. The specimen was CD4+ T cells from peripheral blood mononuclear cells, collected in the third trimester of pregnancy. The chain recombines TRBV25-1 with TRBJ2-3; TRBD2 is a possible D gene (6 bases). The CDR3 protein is CASSEEIAGTDTQYF. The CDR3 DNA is TGTGCCAGCAGTGAAGAGATAGCGGGCACAGATACGCAGTATTTT. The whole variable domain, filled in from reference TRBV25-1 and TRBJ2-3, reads EADIYQTPRYLVIGTGKKITLECSQTMGHDKMYWYQQDPGMELHLIHYSYGVNSTEKGDLSSESTVSRIRTEHFPLTLESARPSHTSQYLCASSEEIAGTDTQYFGPGTRLTVL.